The 15 T cell receptor beta chains reported below all come from one sample, sequenced in a study of cytotoxic CD8 clonotypes in ibrutinib-treated CLL (dated by TCRdb to 2020 to 2022). Receptors were amplified or captured by the immunoSEQ multiplex PCR assay. TCRdb carries this immuneACCESS record with in-frame sequences only. Its versions omit some clonotypes, under half of them owing to an unresolved V gene in the studies checked, with the rest unexplained. In all, the sample holds about 200,000 clones, and about four fifths of those were seen once. The ten largest account for around 10% of the sample. The intended sense of this specimen's time point label: 12 months on ibrutinib. The sample was PBMCs, taken after 12 months of ibrutinib treatment. The origin of the receptors is a human donor with chronic lymphocytic leukemia.

This chain links TRBV2 with TRBJ1-2; perhaps TRBD1 as D (5 bases). The V end was cut by 5 bases, the J end by 8 bases, with 12 bases between. The CDR3 is 12 amino acids. From germline, CDR1 is SNHLY and CDR2 FYNNEI. The CDR3, as DNA: TGTGCCAGCAGTACAGGTTTTCTCGGCTACACCTTC. Translating it yields CASSTGFLGYTF.

This chain joins TRBV15 and TRBJ2-1; 13 bases fit TRBD2. CDR3 size: 18 residues. The junction had 6 bases not matched to a gene; V was cut back by 3 bases and J by 1 base. Germline values: CDR1 LNHNV, CDR2 YYDKDF (reference sequence). The CDR3: CATSRGLAGSSSYNEQFF. The CDR3 coding sequence is TGTGCCACCAGCAGGGGACTAGCGGGGTCTTCATCCTACAATGAGCAGTTCTTC.

CDR3 protein: CASSSSSGQYMDTQYF. The DNA of the CDR3 is TGTGCCAGCAGCTCATCCTCGGGACAGTACATGGATACGCAGTATTTT. This chain joins TRBV7-9 and TRBJ2-3, with 7 bases lining up with TRBD1. The junction had 13 bases not matched to a gene; V was cut back by 4 bases and J by 6 bases. Germline loops: CDR1 SEHNR, CDR2 FQNEAQ (reference sequence). The CDR3 has 16 amino acids.

The chain carries TRBV19 and TRBJ2-3, with 15 bases aligning to TRBD2. The germline V gene has CDR1 LNHDA and CDR2 SQIVND (reference sequence). V dropped 10 bases and J dropped 8; count of bases not matched to a gene: 7. This CDR3 is 14 amino acids long. The CDR3 region has the DNA TGTGCCACGTATTCGGGACTAGCGGGAGGTACGCAGTATTTT. Translated: CATYSGLAGGTQYF.

This chain uses TRBV9 with TRBJ2-2; 8 nucleotides line up with TRBD2. In germline, CDR1 is SGDLS, CDR2 YYNGEE. CDR3 length equals 17 residues. V was pared by 4 bases and J by 7 bases, with 15 bases of the junction left unmatched. DNA for the CDR3: TGTGCCAGCAGCTCCCGTGGGCCGGGGGGGCGCGACGGGGAGCTGTTTTTT. Translating it yields CASSSRGPGGRDGELFF.

The chain employs TRBV2 and TRBJ1-1; possibly TRBD1 for D (6 bases). CDR1 is SNHLY, CDR2 FYNNEI, per germline. The V end lost 5 bases, the J end lost 6 bases, and 13 bases lay between the germline ends. The CDR3 covers 13 residues. As DNA, the CDR3 is TGTGCCAGCAGTTACAGGGAGGGTGCTGAAGCTTTCTTT. Protein product: CASSYREGAEAFF. Full variable domain (rest looked up from reference TRBV2 and TRBJ1-1): EPEVTQTPSHQVTQMGQEVILRCVPISNHLYFYWYRQILGQKVEFLVSFYNNEISEKSEIFDDQFSVERPDGSNFTLKIRSTKLEDSAMYFCASSYREGAEAFFGQGTRLTVV.

In DNA, the CDR3 is TGCGCCAGCAGCTTACACCGCGGAGAAGCTTTCTTT. Its protein product is CASSLHRGEAFF. This chain joins TRBV5-1 and TRBJ1-1; D unresolved. Germline CDR1 is SGHRS and CDR2 is YFSETQ. The CDR3 runs 12 residues. The V end was cut by 2 bases, the J end by 8 bases, with 10 bases between.

The chain carries TRBV27 and TRBJ2-7; D ambiguous. This CDR3 is built from 14 residues. V lost 5 bases, J lost 7 bases, and 18 bases lay in between. Germline V lookup: CDR1 MNHEY, CDR2 SMNVEV (reference sequence). The CDR3 here is CASSPITTPLEQYF. CDR3 coding DNA: TGTGCCAGCAGTCCAATCACCACTCCCTTGGAGCAGTACTTC.

This chain uses TRBV29-1 with TRBJ2-3; D tentatively fits TRBD1 or TRBD2 (5 bases each). Per the germline V gene, CDR1 is SQVTM and CDR2 is ANQGSEA. The germline V and J ends were trimmed by 6 bases and 2 bases, with 18 bases remaining between them. The CDR3 runs 15 residues. The CDR3 DNA sequence: TGCAGCGTGGTCGGGGACCTCACGAACACAGATACGCAGTATTTT. Translated, it gives CSVVGDLTNTDTQYF.

This clone was seen a single time. The CDR3 coding sequence is TGTGCCAGCAGCCCCCAGCTAGCGGGCTCCTACGAGCAGTACTTC. Translated: CASSPQLAGSYEQYF. V usage is TRBV11-1 and J usage is TRBJ2-7, with TRBD2 matching 8 bases. The CDR3 runs to 15 residues. Germline CDR1 SGHAT, CDR2 FQDESV (reference sequence). V trimming: 5 bases; J trimming: 0 bases; junction bases outside the gene matches: 6.

This chain joins TRBV10-3 and TRBJ2-6; 10 bases align to TRBD1. The CDR3 sequence is 15 residues long. Trimming at V came to 6 bases and at J to 2 bases, leaving 1 base not matched to a gene. CDR1 is ENHRY and CDR2 is SYGVKD in the germline V gene. CDR3 sequence reads: CAISGTGAGANVLTF. CDR3 DNA sequence: TGTGCCATCAGCGGGACAGGGGCTGGGGCCAACGTCCTGACTTTC.

The chain is built from TRBV28 and TRBJ1-1; 8 bases map to TRBD1. The J segment lost 4 bases and the V segment lost 5 bases, leaving 9 bases of the junction unmatched. Looked up from germline, CDR1 is MDHEN and CDR2 is SYDVKM. The CDR3 totals 15 residues. CDR3 nucleotide sequence: TGTGCCAGCAGTCCCCTGGGACAGGTGGCCACTGAAGCTTTCTTT. Its protein is CASSPLGQVATEAFF.

A few counts support this clone. This chain links TRBV11-2 with TRBJ2-3, with D unresolved. Germline CDR1 is SGHAT and CDR2 is FQNNGV. V gave up 6 bases and J gave up 2 bases, with 6 bases separating them. The CDR3 is 12 residues long. CDR3 bases: TGTGCCAGCAGTGAGGTCACAGATACGCAGTATTTT. Its protein product is CASSEVTDTQYF.

This clone turned up a few times. V and J are TRBV7-6 and TRBJ1-2; 11 bases are a match to TRBD1. Germline trimming cut 3 bases from V and 0 bases from J; bases unmatched to any gene: 9. The length of the CDR3 is 18 residues. The germline gives CDR1 SGHVS, CDR2 FNYEAQ. CDR3 in DNA: TGTGCCAGCAGCTTTTATGGGACAGGGGGACGAACTAACTATGGCTACACCTTC. This encodes CASSFYGTGGRTNYGYTF.

This clone was seen more than once but under ten times. This sequence joins TRBV9 and TRBJ2-1, with D uncertain. The length of the CDR3 is 13 residues. Germline-derived CDR1 and CDR2 are SGDLS and YYNGEE. V lost 4 bases and J lost 6, with 11 bases in between. The CDR3 DNA is TGTGCCAGCAGCCTTAGTCCCCGCAATGAGCAGTTCTTC. Translated, it gives CASSLSPRNEQFF.